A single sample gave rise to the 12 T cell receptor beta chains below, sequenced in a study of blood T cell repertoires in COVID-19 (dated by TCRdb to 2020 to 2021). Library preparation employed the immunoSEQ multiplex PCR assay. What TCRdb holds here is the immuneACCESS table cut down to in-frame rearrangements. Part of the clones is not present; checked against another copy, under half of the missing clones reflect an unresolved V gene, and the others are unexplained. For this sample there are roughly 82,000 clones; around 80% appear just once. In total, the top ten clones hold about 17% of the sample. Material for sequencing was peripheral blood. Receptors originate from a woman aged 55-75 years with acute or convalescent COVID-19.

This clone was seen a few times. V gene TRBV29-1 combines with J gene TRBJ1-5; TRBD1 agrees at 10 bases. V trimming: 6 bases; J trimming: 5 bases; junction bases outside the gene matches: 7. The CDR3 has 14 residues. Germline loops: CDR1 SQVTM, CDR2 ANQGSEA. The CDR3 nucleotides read TGCAGCGTCATCCTTGGGACAGGGGATCAGCCCCAGCATTTT. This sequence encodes CSVILGTGDQPQHF. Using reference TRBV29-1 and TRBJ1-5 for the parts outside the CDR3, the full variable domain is SAVISQKPSRDICQRGTSLTIQCQVDSQVTMMFWYRQQPGQSLTLIATANQGSEATYESGFVIDKFPISRPNLTFSTLTVSNMSPEDSSIYLCSVILGTGDQPQHFGDGTRLSIL.

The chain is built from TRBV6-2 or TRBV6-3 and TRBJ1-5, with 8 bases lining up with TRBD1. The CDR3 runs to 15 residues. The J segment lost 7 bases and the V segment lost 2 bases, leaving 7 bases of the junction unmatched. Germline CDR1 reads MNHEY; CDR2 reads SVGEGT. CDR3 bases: TGTGCCAGCAGTTACCCGACAGGGGCAGGGCAGCCCCAGCATTTT. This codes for CASSYPTGAGQPQHF.

The CDR3 loop reads CASSLVLADKNIQYF. CDR3 nucleotide sequence: TGTGCCAGCAGCTTGGTCCTCGCGGACAAAAACATTCAGTACTTC. The rearrangement joins TRBV5-6 to TRBJ2-4; no firm D call. V dropped 0 bases and J dropped 3 bases, with 10 bases sitting between them. This CDR3 has 15 amino acids. CDR1 is SGHDT, CDR2 YYEEEE, per germline.

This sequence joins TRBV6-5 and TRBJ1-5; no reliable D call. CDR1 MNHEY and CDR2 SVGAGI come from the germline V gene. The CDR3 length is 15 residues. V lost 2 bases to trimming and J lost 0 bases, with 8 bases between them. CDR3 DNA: TGTGCCAGCAGTTACGAGAGGAATAGCAATCAGCCCCAGCATTTT. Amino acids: CASSYERNSNQPQHF.

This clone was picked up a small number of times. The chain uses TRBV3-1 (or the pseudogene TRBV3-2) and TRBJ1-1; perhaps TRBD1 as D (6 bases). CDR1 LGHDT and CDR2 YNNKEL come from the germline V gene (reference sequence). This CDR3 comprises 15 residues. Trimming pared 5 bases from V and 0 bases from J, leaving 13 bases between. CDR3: CASSTTGNMNTEAFF. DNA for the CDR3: TGTGCCAGCAGCACAACAGGGAATATGAACACTGAAGCTTTCTTT.

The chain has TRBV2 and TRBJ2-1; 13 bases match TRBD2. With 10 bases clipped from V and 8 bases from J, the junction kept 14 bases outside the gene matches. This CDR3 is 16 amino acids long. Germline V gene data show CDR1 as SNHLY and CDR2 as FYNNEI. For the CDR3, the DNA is TGTGCCACTGGCCCTAGGACTAGCGGGAGCGCCTATGAGCAGTTCTTC. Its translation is CATGPRTSGSAYEQFF.

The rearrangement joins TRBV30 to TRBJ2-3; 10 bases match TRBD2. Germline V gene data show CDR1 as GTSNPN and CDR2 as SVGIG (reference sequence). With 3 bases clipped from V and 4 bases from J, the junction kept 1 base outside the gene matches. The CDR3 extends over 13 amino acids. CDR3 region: CAWRTSGSDTQYF. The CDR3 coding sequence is TGTGCCTGGAGGACTAGCGGGTCAGATACGCAGTATTTT.

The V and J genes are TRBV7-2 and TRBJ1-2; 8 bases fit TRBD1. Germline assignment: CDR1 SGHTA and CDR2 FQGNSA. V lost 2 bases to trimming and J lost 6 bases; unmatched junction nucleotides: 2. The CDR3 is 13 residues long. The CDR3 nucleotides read TGTGCCAGCAGCTTAAACAGGGGGGATGGCTACACCTTC. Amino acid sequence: CASSLNRGDGYTF.

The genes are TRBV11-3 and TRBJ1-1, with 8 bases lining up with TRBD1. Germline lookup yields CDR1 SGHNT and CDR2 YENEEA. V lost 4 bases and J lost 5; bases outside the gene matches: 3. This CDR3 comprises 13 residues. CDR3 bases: TGTGCCAGCAGCTCGACAGGGGTAACTGAAGCTTTCTTT. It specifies CASSSTGVTEAFF.

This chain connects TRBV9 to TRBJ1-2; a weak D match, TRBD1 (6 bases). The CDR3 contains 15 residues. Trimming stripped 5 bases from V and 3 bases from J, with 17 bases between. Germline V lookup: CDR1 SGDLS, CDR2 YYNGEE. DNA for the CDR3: TGTGCCAGCAGACCAAACCGAGGGGGAGACTATGGCTACACCTTC. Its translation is CASRPNRGGDYGYTF.

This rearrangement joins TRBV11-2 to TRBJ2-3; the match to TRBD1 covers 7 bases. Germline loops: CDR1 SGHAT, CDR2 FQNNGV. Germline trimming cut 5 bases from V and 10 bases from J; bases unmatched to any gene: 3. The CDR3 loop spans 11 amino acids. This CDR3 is CASSPQGAQYF. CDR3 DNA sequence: TGTGCCAGCAGCCCCCAGGGGGCGCAGTATTTT.

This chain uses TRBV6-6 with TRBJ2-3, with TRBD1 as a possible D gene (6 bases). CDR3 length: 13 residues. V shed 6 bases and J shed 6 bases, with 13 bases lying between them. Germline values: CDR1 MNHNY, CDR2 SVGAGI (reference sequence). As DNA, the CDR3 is TGTGCCAGCAGCAGACAGGCCCCGGATACGCAGTATTTT. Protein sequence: CASSRQAPDTQYF.